These 24 T cell receptor beta chains were sequenced from one sample in a study of blood T cell repertoires in COVID-19. The table came from immunoSEQ multiplex PCR; TCRdb's copy has only in-frame clones and leaves some out. The sample consists of 65,000 or so clones, 76% of them appearing once. Sequences were obtained from peripheral blood. These receptors all stem from a woman aged 50 to 60 with active or convalescent COVID-19.

This clone was found many times. The chain uses TRBV5-1 and TRBJ2-7; 8 nucleotides match TRBD2. The trim removed 4 bases at V and 6 bases at J, leaving 9 bases unmatched. The CDR3 is 14 amino acids. Germline CDR1 SGHRS, CDR2 YFSETQ. CDR3 DNA: TGCGCCAGCAGCACCGGGCCCCGGGAGGGCGAGCAGTACTTC. Its protein product is CASSTGPREGEQYF.

This clone was recorded only once. The J gene is TRBJ2-3, the V gene TRBV7-9; 10 bases are shared with TRBD1. The ends lost 0 bases at V and 1 base at J; junction bases unmatched: 4. CDR1 is SEHNR, CDR2 FQNEAQ, per germline (reference sequence). The CDR3 has 17 residues. The CDR3 DNA reads as TGTGCCAGCAGCTTAGCACGGGGACAGGGGCGCACAGATACGCAGTATTTT. Protein sequence: CASSLARGQGRTDTQYF.

V gene TRBV19 combines with J gene TRBJ2-5; D is perhaps TRBD1 (6 bases). V dropped 9 bases and J dropped 7 bases, with 18 bases sitting between them. Germline values: CDR1 LNHDA, CDR2 SQIVND (reference sequence). This CDR3 region has 13 residues. CDR3 bases: TGTGCCAGAGACGCAAAGGGGGAGAGGACCCAGTACTTC. Its translation: CARDAKGERTQYF.

With regard to this clone: Other DNA sequences within the sample encode an identical CDR3. The chain carries TRBV2 and TRBJ2-5, with a weak D call TRBD2 (5 bases). The germline V gene encodes CDR1 SNHLY and CDR2 FYNNEI. The V and J ends lost 4 bases and 2 bases respectively, with 8 bases between them. The CDR3 length is 13 residues. The CDR3 region is CASSVERQETQYF. CDR3 in DNA: TGTGCCAGCAGTGTAGAGCGGCAAGAGACCCAGTACTTC. The full variable domain, rest sourced from reference TRBV2 and TRBJ2-5, is EPEVTQTPSHQVTQMGQEVILRCVPISNHLYFYWYRQILGQKVEFLVSFYNNEISEKSEIFDDQFSVERPDGSNFTLKIRSTKLEDSAMYFCASSVERQETQYFGPGTRLLVL.

The CDR3 protein is CASSFGDRVNEQFF. The CDR3 nucleotides are TGCGCCAGCAGCTTCGGCGACAGGGTCAATGAGCAGTTCTTC. The rearrangement uses TRBV5-1 and TRBJ2-1; 7 nucleotides agree with TRBD1. In germline, CDR1 is SGHRS, CDR2 YFSETQ. The CDR3 covers 14 residues. Trimming removed 2 bases from V and 6 bases from J; junction bases left unmatched: 5. Full variable domain (remainder filled in from reference TRBV5-1 and TRBJ2-1): KAGVTQTPRYLIKTRGQQVTLSCSPISGHRSVSWYQQTPGQGLQFLFEYFSETQRNKGNFPGRFSGRQFSNSRSEMNVSTLELGDSALYLCASSFGDRVNEQFFGPGTRLTVL.

This clone was seen a single time. Written as DNA, the CDR3 is TGCGCCAGCAGCACCTATCTTCCTAGCGGGAGGGGGGGTCAGCAGTTCTTC. Encoded protein: CASSTYLPSGRGGQQFF. The J gene is TRBJ2-1, the V gene TRBV5-1; 12 nucleotides line up with TRBD2. This CDR3 has 17 amino acids. J gave up 11 bases and V 4 bases, and 16 bases lay outside the gene matches. CDR1 and CDR2 from the germline V gene are SGHRS and YFSETQ.

J is TRBJ2-7 and V is TRBV27, with 9 bases aligning to TRBD2. Germline CDR1 MNHEY, CDR2 SMNVEV (reference sequence). The ends lost 1 base at V and 5 bases at J; junction bases unmatched: 6. This CDR3 is built from 15 residues. CDR3 sequence reads: CASSLFPSGTDEQYF. CDR3 nucleotides: TGTGCCAGCAGTTTATTCCCTAGCGGGACCGACGAGCAGTACTTC.

The CDR3 DNA sequence: TGTGCCAGCAGTTTATCGACAGGGGTGGAGACCCAGTACTTC. Residues: CASSLSTGVETQYF. The V call is TRBV27, the J call TRBJ2-5, with TRBD1 matching over 8 bases. The J segment lost 5 bases and the V segment lost 0 bases, leaving 2 bases of the junction unmatched. Germline CDR1 reads MNHEY; CDR2 reads SMNVEV (reference sequence). The CDR3 has 14 residues.

In nucleotides, the CDR3 is TGTGCCAGCAGTTTACAAGTTAGCCGGATGATAGCCAAAAACATTCAGTACTTC. As protein: CASSLQVSRMIAKNIQYF. V is TRBV28 and J is TRBJ2-4; no reliable D call. Trimming took 2 bases from V and 0 from J, leaving 17 bases between them. Germline values: CDR1 MDHEN, CDR2 SYDVKM. The CDR3 runs to 18 residues.

CDR3 region: CATSRLAGANEQFF. The CDR3 coding sequence is TGTGCCACCAGTAGGCTAGCGGGAGCTAATGAGCAGTTCTTC. The rearrangement uses TRBV24-1 and TRBJ2-1, with 10 bases fitting TRBD2. CDR3 size: 14 residues. After removal of 6 bases from V and 7 bases from J, the junction contained 5 bases not matched to a gene. Germline V gives CDR1 KGHDR, CDR2 SFDVKD.

This chain joins TRBV6-1 and TRBJ2-1; D not resolved. The V gene's germline CDR1 is MNHNS and CDR2 SASEGT. The V gene lost 3 bases and the J gene lost 10 bases, with 13 bases spanning the gap. The CDR3 runs to 13 residues. CDR3 nucleotide sequence: TGTGCCAGCAGTGAGTGGGCCTACCCCGAGCAGTTCTTC. Its translation: CASSEWAYPEQFF.

This rearrangement joins TRBV12-5 to TRBJ1-1; weak D call: TRBD1 (6 bases). The V end was cut by 5 bases, the J end by 4 bases, with 20 bases between. The germline V gene has CDR1 LGHNT and CDR2 FRNRAP. This CDR3 region has 16 residues. The chain's CDR3 is CASGLHHRVLGTEAFF. The CDR3, as DNA: TGTGCTAGTGGTCTCCACCACAGGGTGTTGGGCACTGAAGCTTTCTTT.

The rearrangement uses TRBV7-3 and TRBJ2-1, with 7 positions matching TRBD2. J gave up 6 bases and V 1 base, and 3 bases lay outside the gene matches. Looked up from germline, CDR1 is SGHTA and CDR2 is FQGTGA. The CDR3 contains 14 residues. The DNA for the CDR3 is TGTGCCAGCAGCTTAAGGGGAGGGCCCAATGAGCAGTTCTTC. This encodes CASSLRGGPNEQFF.

The chain couples TRBV13 to TRBJ1-4; no definite D call. Germline V gives CDR1 PRHDT, CDR2 FYEKMQ (reference sequence). The CDR3 is made up of 16 amino acids. The V gene lost 3 bases and the J gene lost 5 bases, with 16 bases spanning the gap. This chain's CDR3 is CASSFAFPGVNEKLFF. The CDR3 DNA follows: TGTGCCAGCAGCTTCGCGTTCCCCGGGGTAAATGAAAAACTGTTTTTT.

The sample holds a few counts of this clone. V gene TRBV29-1 combines with J gene TRBJ1-2, with D tentatively TRBD1 (5 bases). Germline V CDR1 and CDR2: SQVTM, ANQGSEA. The CDR3 totals 14 residues. Trimming pared 1 base from V and 3 bases from J, leaving 12 bases between. CDR3 DNA sequence: TGCAGCGTTGAAGGGGAACCCAGGGACTATGGCTACACCTTC. Protein sequence: CSVEGEPRDYGYTF.

This chain uses TRBV19 with TRBJ2-7; D gene unclear. Germline V lookup: CDR1 LNHDA, CDR2 SQIVND (reference sequence). V was trimmed by 3 bases and J by 5 bases, leaving 11 bases between them. This CDR3 spans 13 amino acids. The CDR3 loop reads CASSIGWANEQYF. In nucleotides, the CDR3 is TGTGCCAGTAGTATTGGGTGGGCGAACGAGCAGTACTTC. The whole variable domain, filled in from reference TRBV19 and TRBJ2-7, reads DGGITQSPKYLFRKEGQNVTLSCEQNLNHDAMYWYRQDPGQGLRLIYYSQIVNDFQKGDIAEGYSVSREKKESFPLTVTSAQKNPTAFYLCASSIGWANEQYFGPGTRLTVT.

The gene calls are TRBV5-1 and TRBJ2-3; TRBD2 agrees at 9 bases. Trimming took 4 bases from V and 3 from J; bases not matched to a gene: 9. The CDR3 extends over 16 amino acids. Per germline, CDR1 SGHRS and CDR2 YFSETQ. The CDR3 nucleotides are TGCGCCAGCAGCGCCGCGGGTAGCGGGAGAACAGATACGCAGTATTTT. Translating it yields CASSAAGSGRTDTQYF.

This chain uses TRBV30 with TRBJ1-3, with a tentative D call TRBD1 (5 bases). CDR1 is GTSNPN and CDR2 is SVGIG in the germline V gene (reference sequence). V was trimmed by 3 bases and J by 0 bases, leaving 12 bases between them. The CDR3 length is 15 residues. CDR3 sequence reads: CAWSRDFYSGNTIYF. CDR3 DNA: TGTGCCTGGAGCCGGGACTTCTACTCTGGAAACACCATATATTTT.

The chain recombines TRBV2 with TRBJ2-7; D is possibly TRBD2 (6 bases). From germline, CDR1 is SNHLY and CDR2 FYNNEI. The CDR3 covers 14 residues. Trimming stripped 1 base from V and 5 bases from J, with 12 bases between. CDR3 loop: CASSEDGGLDEQYF. The CDR3 DNA follows: TGTGCCAGCAGTGAAGATGGGGGGTTGGACGAGCAGTACTTC.

The chain is built from TRBV2 and TRBJ2-1; unclear D gene. The CDR3 contains 15 residues. V was shortened by 5 bases and J by 9 bases, with 20 bases between the two germline ends. Germline V lookup: CDR1 SNHLY, CDR2 FYNNEI. CDR3 sequence: CASSLFRIPVTEQFF. DNA for the CDR3: TGTGCCAGCAGTTTGTTCCGAATTCCGGTCACTGAGCAGTTCTTC.

The chain's CDR3 is CASSLSLAANTGELFF. As DNA, the CDR3 is TGCGCCAGCAGCCTATCACTAGCGGCGAACACCGGGGAGCTGTTTTTT. The chain recombines TRBV4-1 with TRBJ2-2, with TRBD2 matching over 8 bases. After removal of 4 bases from V and 0 bases from J, the junction contained 4 bases not matched to a gene. This CDR3 has 16 amino acids. Germline CDR1 and CDR2: MGHRA and YSYEKL.

The chain combines TRBV5-4 with TRBJ2-3; 9 nucleotides line up with TRBD2. CDR3 size: 16 residues. J was trimmed by 5 bases and V by 5 bases; bases with no gene match: 12. Germline CDR1 is SGHNT and CDR2 is YYREEE (reference sequence). CDR3 sequence (DNA): TGTGCCAGCAGTACGGGACTAGCTCGTGAGGGAGATACGCAGTATTTT. It specifies CASSTGLAREGDTQYF.

This clone was observed once. This chain links TRBV6-5 with TRBJ2-3, with 7 bases identical to TRBD1. This CDR3 has 14 amino acids. From germline, CDR1 is MNHEY and CDR2 SVGAGI. Germline trimming cut 4 bases from V and 3 bases from J; bases unmatched to any gene: 4. The CDR3: CASSSRGLTDTQYF. CDR3 nucleotides: TGTGCCAGCAGTTCCAGGGGGTTGACAGATACGCAGTATTTT.

The CDR3 nucleotides are TGTGCCAGCAGTCGAGCAGGGAACTATGGCTACACCTTC. As protein: CASSRAGNYGYTF. V and J are TRBV6-6 and TRBJ1-2; a weak D match, TRBD1 (5 bases). The ends were cut back, 5 bases at V and 2 bases at J, with 9 bases in the middle. This CDR3 is 13 amino acids long. Per the germline V gene, CDR1 is MNHNY and CDR2 is SVGAGI (reference sequence).